These T cell receptor beta chains were read from a single sample in a study of blood T cell repertoires in COVID-19. Assay: immunoSEQ multiplex PCR; the TCRdb copy retains only in-frame clones and omits some. This table holds around 170,000 clones, approximately 88% found once. Sequenced material: peripheral blood. The receptors were gathered from a man aged 18 to 35 with active or convalescent COVID-19. Each CDR3 is given with its conserved first and last residue. The D gene is left open where the match is weak. Some rows mark clone size as missing; the rest say once, few, many or name a class of expanded clone.

D	J	size	V	CDR3	DNA
TRBD1	TRBJ2-7	.	TRBV25-1	CASSVPGQGDDEQYF	TGTGCCAGCAGTGTACCGGGACAGGGGGACGACGAGCAGTACTTC
.	TRBJ2-2	.	TRBV19	CASSVLTPSGTGELFF	TGTGCCAGTAGTGTCCTGACTCCCAGTGGGACCGGGGAGCTGTTTTTT
TRBD2	TRBJ2-7	few	TRBV28	CASSFPGLAHEQYF	TGTGCCAGCAGTTTCCCGGGACTAGCTCACGAGCAGTACTTC
.	TRBJ1-6	.	TRBV7-9	CASSTGQSYNSPLHF	TGTGCCAGCAGCACCGGACAGTCTTATAATTCACCCCTCCACTTT
.	TRBJ2-7	.	TRBV28	CASSLGAGSPNEQYF	TGTGCCAGCAGTTTAGGGGCCGGGAGTCCCAACGAGCAGTACTTC
TRBD2	TRBJ2-7	.	TRBV3-1/TRBV3-2	CASSHQGLAGREQYF	TGTGCCAGCAGCCACCAAGGACTAGCGGGGCGAGAGCAGTACTTC
.	TRBJ1-6	.	TRBV5-6	CASSSTGGPRNSPLHF	TGTGCCAGCAGCTCTACCGGGGGGCCAAGAAATTCACCCCTCCACTTT
TRBD2	TRBJ2-2	.	TRBV19	CASSPGLAGTILTGELFF	TGTGCCAGTAGTCCAGGACTAGCGGGCACGATCTTAACCGGGGAGCTGTTTTTT
TRBD1	TRBJ1-4	.	TRBV30	CAWSPGGGTGREKLFF	TGTGCCTGGAGCCCTGGAGGCGGGACAGGGAGGGAAAAACTGTTTTTT
TRBD1	TRBJ2-1	.	TRBV6-5	CASTRQGASNEQFF	TGTGCCAGCACACGACAGGGGGCCAGCAATGAGCAGTTCTTC
.	TRBJ1-3	.	TRBV2	CASSGLRTGNTIYF	TGTGCCTCATCGGGACTGCGCACTGGAAACACCATATATTTT
TRBD1	TRBJ1-2	.	TRBV6-5	CASSGTGLGYGYTF	TGTGCCAGCAGCGGGACAGGGCTAGGCTATGGCTACACCTTC
.	TRBJ1-2	.	TRBV5-1	CASSLEAGAGYTF	TGCGCCAGCAGCTTGGAGGCGGGAGCCGGCTACACCTTC
.	TRBJ2-5	.	TRBV29-1	CSVAARLEVEAQYF	TGCAGCGTCGCGGCCCGCTTGGAGGTCGAGGCCCAGTACTTC
TRBD1	TRBJ1-1	.	TRBV27	CASSSTGDTEAFF	TGTGCCAGCAGTTCCACAGGGGACACTGAAGCTTTCTTT
.	TRBJ1-5	.	TRBV19	CASSIGLLTPQHF	TGTGCCAGTAGTATAGGACTCCTGACCCCCCAGCATTTT
TRBD2	TRBJ2-5	.	TRBV7-9	CASSPLATYQETQYF	TGTGCCAGCAGCCCACTAGCGACCTACCAAGAGACCCAGTACTTC
TRBD1	TRBJ2-3	.	TRBV4-3	CASSRDRGTDTQYF	TGCGCCAGCAGCCGGGACAGGGGCACAGATACGCAGTATTTT
.	TRBJ1-6	.	TRBV14	CASSQEAAGVYNSPLHF	TGTGCCAGCAGCCAAGAGGCGGCAGGGGTCTATAATTCACCCCTCCACTTT
TRBD2	TRBJ2-7	.	TRBV3-1/TRBV3-2	CASSQSGRAYEQYF	TGTGCCAGCAGCCAATCAGGGAGGGCCTACGAGCAGTACTTC
TRBD1	TRBJ1-5	.	TRBV28	CASSTGGGNQPQHF	TGTGCCAGCAGTACAGGGGGCGGCAATCAGCCCCAGCATTTT
.	TRBJ2-1	.	TRBV6-1	CASSVWTEKTYNEQFF	TGTGCCAGCAGTGTCTGGACAGAGAAGACCTACAATGAGCAGTTCTTC
TRBD1	TRBJ1-5	.	TRBV18	CASSQDRASNQPQHF	TGTGCCAGCTCGCAGGACAGGGCGAGCAATCAGCCCCAGCATTTT
TRBD1	TRBJ1-1	.	TRBV4-2	CASSQRGTGVMNTEAFF	TGTGCCAGCAGCCAACGAGGGACAGGGGTGATGAACACTGAAGCTTTCTTT
.	TRBJ1-4	.	TRBV19	CATSLGATNEKLFF	TGTGCCACTTCGCTAGGGGCAACTAATGAAAAACTGTTTTTT
TRBD2	TRBJ2-2	.	TRBV9	CASSVGLAGPTGELFF	TGTGCCAGCAGCGTAGGACTAGCGGGTCCCACCGGGGAGCTGTTTTTT
.	TRBJ2-1	.	TRBV15	CATSRDIGAGSYNEQFF	TGTGCCACCAGCAGAGATATAGGAGCGGGCTCCTACAATGAGCAGTTCTTC
.	TRBJ2-7	.	TRBV29-1	CSVAITTYEQYF	TGCAGCGTTGCCATAACTACCTACGAGCAGTACTTC
.	TRBJ2-5	.	TRBV5-1	CASSFKFAENQETQYF	TGCGCCAGCAGCTTTAAATTCGCGGAGAACCAAGAGACCCAGTACTTC
TRBD1	TRBJ2-7	few	TRBV7-8	CASSLRDRGREQYF	TGTGCCAGCAGCTTACGGGACAGGGGTAGAGAGCAGTACTTC
TRBD1	TRBJ1-5	.	TRBV18	CASSEGQINQPQHF	TGTGCCAGCTCAGAGGGACAGATCAATCAGCCCCAGCATTTT
TRBD1	TRBJ1-2	.	TRBV29-1	CSVTGTASLYGYTF	TGCAGCGTAACCGGGACAGCGAGTCTCTATGGCTACACCTTC
.	TRBJ1-2	.	TRBV4-2	CASSDRQNLNYGYTF	TGTGCCAGCAGCGACCGACAGAACCTTAACTATGGCTACACCTTC
.	TRBJ1-2	.	TRBV27	CASRHNRDSGYTF	TGTGCCAGCAGACACAACAGGGATTCTGGCTACACCTTC
TRBD1	TRBJ2-1	.	TRBV11-2	CASSFGDSSNEQFF	TGTGCCAGCAGCTTTGGGGACAGCAGCAATGAGCAGTTCTTC
.	TRBJ2-2	many	TRBV4-1	CASSQGPIPGELFF	TGCGCCAGCAGCCAAGGTCCCATTCCCGGGGAGCTGTTTTTT
.	TRBJ1-6	.	TRBV25-1	CASSADGGVSNSPLHF	TGTGCCAGCAGTGCCGACGGGGGGGTGTCTAATTCACCCCTCCACTTT
.	TRBJ1-1	.	TRBV5-1	CASSLTGLGNTEAFF	TGCGCCAGCAGCTTGACAGGGCTTGGGAACACTGAAGCTTTCTTT
TRBD2	TRBJ2-1	once	TRBV3-1/TRBV3-2	CASSQDHLAGGLGYNEQFF	TGTGCCAGCAGCCAAGATCACCTAGCGGGGGGGCTGGGGTACAATGAGCAGTTCTTC
TRBD1	TRBJ2-7	.	TRBV5-1	CASSLGGQEIYEQYF	TGCGCCAGCAGCTTGGGGGGACAGGAGATTTACGAGCAGTACTTC